The T cell receptor (beta chain) described here comes from a study of T cell repertoires in cytomegalovirus infection. Study as a whole: Newly reported HLA-C-restricted and thoroughly characterized HLA-B-restricted CMV epitopes were employed. CMV infection and matching HLA type were both indicated by public TCR beta signatures. Study observations and caveats: Clonotype analysis showed dominance of the ex vivo response by HLA-C-restricted CMV-specific TCR beta clonotypes.

This clonotype was found a few times. The antigen remains unidentified. Trimming stripped 5 bases from V and 7 bases from J, with 18 bases between. Germline CDR1 reads MDHEN; CDR2 reads SYDVKM. The CDR3 totals 15 residues. MiXCR, applied by TCRdb to the reads, yields one record per CDR3 protein. The profile shows fewer than 30,000 distinct CDR3 sequences, about 19% of them singletons. This sample comprised CD8+ T cells from cultured PBMCs, obtained from culture after CMV antigen stimulation. This sequence originates from a human donor in good health (CMV status not recorded). Some clones in this sample may be carry-over from other donors' samples. J is TRBJ1-5 and V is TRBV28, with D possibly TRBD1 on 6 matching bases. CDR3 loop: CASSRLRDTQQPQHF. The CDR3 DNA reads as TGTGCCAGCAGTCGCCTCCGGGACACCCAACAGCCCCAGCATTTT.